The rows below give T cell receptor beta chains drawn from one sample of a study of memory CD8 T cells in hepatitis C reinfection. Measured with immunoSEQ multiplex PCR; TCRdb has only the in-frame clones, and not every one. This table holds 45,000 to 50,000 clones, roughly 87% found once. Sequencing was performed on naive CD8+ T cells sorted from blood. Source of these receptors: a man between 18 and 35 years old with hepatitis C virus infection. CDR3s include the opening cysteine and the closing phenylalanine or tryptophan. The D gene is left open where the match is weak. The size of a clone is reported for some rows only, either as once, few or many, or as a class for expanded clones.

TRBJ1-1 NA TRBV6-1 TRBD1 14 TGTGCCAGCGAGGACAGGGTACTGAACACTGAAGCTTTCTTT CASEDRVLNTEAFF
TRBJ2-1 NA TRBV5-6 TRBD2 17 TGTGCCAGCAGCTACGGACTAGCGGGGGACCTCAACAATGAGCAGTTCTTC CASSYGLAGDLNNEQFF
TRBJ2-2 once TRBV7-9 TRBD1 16 TGTGCCAGCAGCCCTGGACAGGGGGCGAACACCGGGGAGCTGTTTTTT CASSPGQGANTGELFF
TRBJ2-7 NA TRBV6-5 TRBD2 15 TGTGCCAGCAGTTACTCGACTAGCGAAACTTACGAGCAGTACTTC CASSYSTSETYEQYF
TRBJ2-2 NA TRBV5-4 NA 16 TGTGCCAGCAGCTTGGGGCTAGCCGGGAACACCGGGGAGCTGTTTTTT CASSLGLAGNTGELFF
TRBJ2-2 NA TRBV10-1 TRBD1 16 TGCGCCAGCAGTGAGTTGGGACAGGGTCACACCGGGGAGCTGTTTTTT CASSELGQGHTGELFF
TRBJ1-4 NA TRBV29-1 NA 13 TGCAGCGTAGAACGTCCGGGGAATGAAAAACTGTTTTTT CSVERPGNEKLFF
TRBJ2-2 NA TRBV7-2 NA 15 TGTGCTAGCAGGGCGGCTAACACCCACACCGGGGAGCTGTTTTTT CASRAANTHTGELFF
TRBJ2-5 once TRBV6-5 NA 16 TGTGCCAGCAGTTCATCCGGGACACCCTCTGCGGAGACCCAGTACTTC CASSSSGTPSAETQYF
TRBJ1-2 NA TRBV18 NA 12 TGTGCCAGCTCATCAGGGGTGGACGGCTACACCTTC CASSSGVDGYTF
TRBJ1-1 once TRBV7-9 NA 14 TGTGCCAGCAGCTTTCGCACGGTTAACACTGAAGCTTTCTTT CASSFRTVNTEAFF
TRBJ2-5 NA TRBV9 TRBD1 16 TGTGCCAGCAGCTCCCCCGGACAGGGTGTAGGAGAGACCCAGTACTTC CASSSPGQGVGETQYF
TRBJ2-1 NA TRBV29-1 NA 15 TGCAGCGTTGAAGACGGGGGAAGCTCCTACAATGAGCAGTTCTTC CSVEDGGSSYNEQFF
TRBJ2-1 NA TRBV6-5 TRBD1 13 TGTGCCAGCAGCTTGGGACAGTTCGATGAGCAGTTCTTC CASSLGQFDEQFF
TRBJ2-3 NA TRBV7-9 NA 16 TGTGCCAGCAGCTTCATATCGGCGGGGAGCACAGATACGCAGTATTTT CASSFISAGSTDTQYF
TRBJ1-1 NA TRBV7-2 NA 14 TGTGCCAGCAGCTATTTGACAGGGAACACTGAAGCTTTCTTT CASSYLTGNTEAFF
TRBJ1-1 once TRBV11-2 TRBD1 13 TGTGCCAGCAGCTTATCAGGGGGCGATGAAGCTTTCTTT CASSLSGGDEAFF
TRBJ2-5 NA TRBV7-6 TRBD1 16 TGTGCCAGCAGCCAAAGGCCAGGGGGCGAAGAGGAGACCCAGTACTTC CASSQRPGGEEETQYF
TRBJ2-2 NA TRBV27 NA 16 TGTGCCAGCAGTAGCCTCCAGGGGTGGGTTAGCCGGGAGCTGTTTTTT CASSSLQGWVSRELFF
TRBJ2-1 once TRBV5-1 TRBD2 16 TGCGCCAGCAGCGCCCCGGGACTAGCGGAGCTGGGGGGACAGTTCTTC CASSAPGLAELGGQFF
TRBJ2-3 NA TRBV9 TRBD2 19 TGTGCCAGCAGCGTAGCAGGACTAGCGGGGGGGCCGAGGTCAGATACGCAGTATTTT CASSVAGLAGGPRSDTQYF
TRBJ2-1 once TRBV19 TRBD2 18 TGTGCCAGTAGTAGGGTAGCGGGAGTGGGGGGATCCTACAATGAGCAGTTCTTC CASSRVAGVGGSYNEQFF
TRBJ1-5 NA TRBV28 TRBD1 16 TGTGCCAGCAGCCCAACCGGGACAGGGCCCAATCAGCCCCAGCATTTT CASSPTGTGPNQPQHF
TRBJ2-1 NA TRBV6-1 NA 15 TGTGCCAGCAGGGACAGCGATACCTCCTACAATGAGCAGTTCTTC CASRDSDTSYNEQFF